This T cell receptor beta chain was captured in a study of blood T cell repertoires in COVID-19. Assay: immunoSEQ multiplex PCR; the TCRdb copy retains only in-frame clones and omits some. The profile shows 250,000 or so clones, approximately 83% of them singletons. CDR3 size: 17 residues. The V gene's germline CDR1 is SGHTA and CDR2 FQGTGA. Source material: PBMCs or T cells enriched from blood (not recorded which). V gene TRBV7-3 combines with J gene TRBJ2-2, with 7 positions matching TRBD1. The end of the DNA is better explained by TRBJ1-3, so the J call may be wrong. The source is a man between 45 and 60 years old who had recovered from COVID-19. CDR3 region: CASSLSGQALSGNTIYF. The DNA for the CDR3 is TGTGCCAGCAGCTTATCCGGACAGGCCCTCTCTGGAAACACCATATATTTT.